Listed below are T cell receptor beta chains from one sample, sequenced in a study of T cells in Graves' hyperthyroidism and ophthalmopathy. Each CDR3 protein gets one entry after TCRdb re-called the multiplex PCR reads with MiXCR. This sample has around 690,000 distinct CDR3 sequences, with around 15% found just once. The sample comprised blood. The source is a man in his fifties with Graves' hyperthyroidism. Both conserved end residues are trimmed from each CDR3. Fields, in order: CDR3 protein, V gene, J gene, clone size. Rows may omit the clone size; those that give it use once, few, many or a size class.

CDR3aa: ASSYSRGRGGNEQF
v_gene: TRBV6-2/TRBV6-3
j_gene: TRBJ2-1
abundance: few

CDR3aa: ASSRQGASNEQY
v_gene: TRBV19
j_gene: TRBJ2-7
abundance: .

CDR3aa: ATSDLKSSGANVLT
v_gene: TRBV24-1
j_gene: TRBJ2-6
abundance: .

CDR3aa: AFGGGPLADEQY
v_gene: TRBV2
j_gene: TRBJ2-7
abundance: many

CDR3aa: ASSLGVGPHIHQY
v_gene: TRBV12-3/TRBV12-4
j_gene: TRBJ2-5
abundance: .

CDR3aa: ASSLTGADTGELF
v_gene: TRBV28
j_gene: TRBJ2-2
abundance: many

CDR3aa: ASSGQWVQSGELF
v_gene: TRBV2
j_gene: TRBJ2-2
abundance: many

CDR3aa: ASSLGTPYNYGYT
v_gene: TRBV19
j_gene: TRBJ1-2
abundance: few

CDR3aa: ASTPIVGDTEAF
v_gene: TRBV12-3/TRBV12-4
j_gene: TRBJ1-1
abundance: many

CDR3aa: ASSISQGQPQH
v_gene: TRBV7-9
j_gene: TRBJ1-5
abundance: .

CDR3aa: ASSSLDRGPYNEQF
v_gene: TRBV19
j_gene: TRBJ2-1
abundance: few

CDR3aa: ASSGRGYSDSHEQY
v_gene: TRBV11-2
j_gene: TRBJ2-7
abundance: many

CDR3aa: AWGQRSYEQY
v_gene: TRBV30
j_gene: TRBJ2-7
abundance: .

CDR3aa: ASSPYGTGDYEQY
v_gene: TRBV5-1
j_gene: TRBJ2-7
abundance: few

CDR3aa: ASSRGGTYEQY
v_gene: TRBV27
j_gene: TRBJ2-7
abundance: many

CDR3aa: ASSVRTSGSNEQF
v_gene: TRBV2
j_gene: TRBJ2-1
abundance: many

CDR3aa: ASTRTSGSVSSYNEQF
v_gene: TRBV7-2
j_gene: TRBJ2-1
abundance: many

CDR3aa: ASSYGGQGYPRPEQY
v_gene: TRBV6-5
j_gene: TRBJ2-7
abundance: .

CDR3aa: ASGEWTPGGTDTQY
v_gene: TRBV27
j_gene: TRBJ2-3
abundance: many

CDR3aa: ATTRQTSTDTQY
v_gene: TRBV12-3/TRBV12-4
j_gene: TRBJ2-3
abundance: many

CDR3aa: ATSRTRGYNEQF
v_gene: TRBV15
j_gene: TRBJ2-1
abundance: few

CDR3aa: ASSLGGTQPQH
v_gene: TRBV12-3/TRBV12-4
j_gene: TRBJ1-5
abundance: many

CDR3aa: ASIGTSGSTDTQY
v_gene: TRBV28
j_gene: TRBJ2-3
abundance: .

CDR3aa: ASSGGVDNEQF
v_gene: TRBV13
j_gene: TRBJ2-1
abundance: few

CDR3aa: ASSLYGRASGELF
v_gene: TRBV28
j_gene: TRBJ2-2
abundance: few

CDR3aa: ASSSPGQGNEQF
v_gene: TRBV7-9
j_gene: TRBJ2-1
abundance: few